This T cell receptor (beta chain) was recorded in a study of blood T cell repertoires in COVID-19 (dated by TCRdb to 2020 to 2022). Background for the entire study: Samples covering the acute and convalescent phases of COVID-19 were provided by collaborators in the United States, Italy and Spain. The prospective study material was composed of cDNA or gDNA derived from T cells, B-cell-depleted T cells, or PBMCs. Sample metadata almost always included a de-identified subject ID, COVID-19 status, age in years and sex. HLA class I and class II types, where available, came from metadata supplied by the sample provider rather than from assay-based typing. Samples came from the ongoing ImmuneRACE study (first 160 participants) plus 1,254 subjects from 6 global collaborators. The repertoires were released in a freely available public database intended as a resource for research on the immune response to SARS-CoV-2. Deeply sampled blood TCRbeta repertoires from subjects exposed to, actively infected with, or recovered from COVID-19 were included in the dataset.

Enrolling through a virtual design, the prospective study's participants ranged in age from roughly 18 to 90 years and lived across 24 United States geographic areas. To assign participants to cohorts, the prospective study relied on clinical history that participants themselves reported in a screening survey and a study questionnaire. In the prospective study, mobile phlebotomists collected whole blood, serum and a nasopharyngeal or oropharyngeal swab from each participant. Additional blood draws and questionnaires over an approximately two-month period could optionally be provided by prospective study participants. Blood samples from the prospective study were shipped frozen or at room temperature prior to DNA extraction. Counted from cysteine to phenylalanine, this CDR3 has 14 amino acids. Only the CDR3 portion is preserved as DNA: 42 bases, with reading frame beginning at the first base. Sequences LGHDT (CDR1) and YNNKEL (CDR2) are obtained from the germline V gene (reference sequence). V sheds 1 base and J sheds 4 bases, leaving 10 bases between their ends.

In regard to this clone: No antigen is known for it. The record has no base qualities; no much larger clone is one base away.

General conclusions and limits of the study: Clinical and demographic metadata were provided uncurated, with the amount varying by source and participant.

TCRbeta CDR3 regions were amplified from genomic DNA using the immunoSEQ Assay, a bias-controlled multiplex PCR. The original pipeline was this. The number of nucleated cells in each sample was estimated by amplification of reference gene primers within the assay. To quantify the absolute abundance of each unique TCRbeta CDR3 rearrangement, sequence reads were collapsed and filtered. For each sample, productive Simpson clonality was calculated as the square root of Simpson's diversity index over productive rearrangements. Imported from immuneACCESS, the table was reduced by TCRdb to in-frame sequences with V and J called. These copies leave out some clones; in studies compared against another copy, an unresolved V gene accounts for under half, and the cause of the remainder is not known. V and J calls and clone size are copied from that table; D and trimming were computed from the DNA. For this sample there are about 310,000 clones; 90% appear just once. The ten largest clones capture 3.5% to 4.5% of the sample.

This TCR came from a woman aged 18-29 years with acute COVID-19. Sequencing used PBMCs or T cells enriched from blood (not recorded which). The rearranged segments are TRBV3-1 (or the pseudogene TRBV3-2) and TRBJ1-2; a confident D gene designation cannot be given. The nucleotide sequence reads TGTGCCAGCAGCCAAGGGCTGGCAATCTATGGCTACACCTTC. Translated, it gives CASSQGLAIYGYTF.